The 31 T cell receptor beta chains below were found in one sample sequenced in a study of cytomegalovirus exposure and HLA in healthy donors. Primers: 60 Vbeta forward and 13 Jbeta reverse. Method: immunoSEQ multiplex PCR; TCRdb's copy keeps in-frame clones and lacks some. Here the sample spans some 170,000 clones, about three quarters being singletons. The source material was PBMCs. These receptors originate from a woman aged 25 to 39 in good health and CMV-seronegative.

Remarks on this clone: Its ends do not fully match the called genes, so a read error is possible. This chain uses TRBV5-1 with TRBJ2-7, with D tentatively TRBD1 or TRBD2 (6 bases each). The CDR3 runs to 13 residues. CDR1 is SGHRS, CDR2 YFSETQ, per germline. This CDR3 reads CASGLGGTYEQYF. For the CDR3, the DNA is TGCGCCAGCGGCTTGGGGGGCACCTACGAGCAGTACTTC.

The rearrangement joins TRBV7-2 to TRBJ2-4; the D gene is possibly TRBD1 (6 bases). Germline lookup yields CDR1 SGHTA and CDR2 FQGNSA. V lost 10 bases and J 1 base, leaving 17 bases between the germline ends. The CDR3 totals 15 residues. The CDR3 region has the DNA TGTGCCACAGGACAGCAGCGAGTTGCCAAAAACATTCAGTACTTC. It yields the protein CATGQQRVAKNIQYF.

The chain employs TRBV27 and TRBJ2-5, with a weak D call TRBD2 (5 bases). CDR1 MNHEY and CDR2 SMNVEV come from the germline V gene (reference sequence). This CDR3 contains 16 residues. The V end was cut by 3 bases, the J end by 5 bases, with 19 bases between. This CDR3 reads CASSLRPSGRRETQYF. CDR3 DNA sequence: TGTGCCAGCAGTTTGCGACCCTCCGGGCGGAGGGAGACCCAGTACTTC.

The chain employs TRBV30 and TRBJ2-5, with D maybe TRBD1 (6 bases). The J call is uncertain, as TRBJ2-7 better fits the DNA end. Per germline, CDR1 GTSNPN and CDR2 SVGIG (reference sequence). CDR3 length equals 15 residues. The CDR3 DNA sequence: TGTGCCTGGATACCGGGGACACGGCGATCGTACGAGCAGTACTTC. It codes for CAWIPGTRRSYEQYF.

This clone was seen only a few times. The chain links TRBV11-3 to TRBJ2-3; no clear D. Trimming stripped 4 bases from V and 2 bases from J, with 13 bases between. The length of the CDR3 is 15 residues. The germline V gene has CDR1 SGHNT and CDR2 YENEEA. CDR3 loop: CASSSGFSFTDTQYF. Here the CDR3 DNA reads TGTGCCAGCAGCTCAGGATTTTCTTTCACAGATACGCAGTATTTT.

This clone was picked up a small number of times. The junction does not match germline at one end; this may be a read error. The genes are TRBV28 and TRBJ1-2; the match to TRBD1 covers 9 bases. There are 15 residues in the CDR3. From germline, CDR1 is MDHEN and CDR2 SYDVKM. CDR3 region: CASSPPQGAGYGYPF. For the CDR3, the DNA is TGTGCCAGCAGTCCTCCACAGGGGGCTGGATATGGCTACCCCTTC.

The gene calls are TRBV27 and TRBJ1-1; D is undetermined. The CDR3 is 13 amino acids. V was cut by 5 bases and J by 5 bases, with 12 bases left in between. From germline, CDR1 is MNHEY and CDR2 SMNVEV (reference sequence). The DNA of the CDR3 is TGTGCCAGCAGTACACCCCGGACTACTGAAGCTTTCTTT. Protein: CASSTPRTTEAFF.

V and J are TRBV6-1 and TRBJ1-6; D gene uncertain. CDR1 MNHNS and CDR2 SASEGT come from the germline V gene. V was cut by 9 bases and J by 10 bases, with 16 bases left in between. The CDR3 spans 13 residues. The CDR3 region has the DNA TGTGCCAGTGATGTCGAGGGTGAATCACCCCTCCACTTT. This translates into CASDVEGESPLHF.

The rearrangement links TRBV7-9 to TRBJ1-1, with D possibly matching TRBD1 (5 bases). Between the trimmed V and J ends, which lost 8 bases and 4 bases, there was a span of 8 bases. In germline, CDR1 is SEHNR, CDR2 FQNEAQ (reference sequence). The CDR3 sequence is 11 residues long. The CDR3 DNA sequence: TGTGCCAGCCGGAGGGGCACTGAAGCTTTCTTT. The encoded protein is CASRRGTEAFF.

This clone appeared a few times. The V gene is TRBV7-2, the J gene TRBJ1-1; D ambiguous. Germline assignment: CDR1 SGHTA and CDR2 FQGNSA. V was trimmed by 5 bases and J by 11 bases, leaving 12 bases between them. CDR3 size: 11 residues. The CDR3: CASSPLGRAFF. Written as DNA, the CDR3 is TGTGCCAGCAGCCCATTGGGGAGGGCTTTCTTT.

V is TRBV27 and J is TRBJ2-1; 8 bases map to TRBD2. Germline-derived CDR1 and CDR2 are MNHEY and SMNVEV (reference sequence). The CDR3 length is 15 residues. V lost 7 bases to trimming and J lost 2 bases; unmatched junction nucleotides: 7. CDR3 sequence (DNA): TGTGCCAGCACCCCACTAGCGGCCCCCTACAATGAGCAGTTCTTC. It specifies CASTPLAAPYNEQFF.

Only one count was recorded for this clone. The rearrangement links TRBV6-5 to TRBJ2-5, with a weak D call TRBD1 (5 bases). This CDR3 spans 12 amino acids. V dropped 5 bases and J dropped 2 bases, with 6 bases sitting between them. Per the germline V gene, CDR1 is MNHEY and CDR2 is SVGAGI. The CDR3 DNA is TGTGCCAGCAGTCGACAGCAAGAGACCCAGTACTTC. Translation gives CASSRQQETQYF.

This clone showed up just once. The chain couples TRBV2 to TRBJ2-2; D is possibly TRBD1 (6 bases). This CDR3 region has 15 residues. V lost 10 bases to trimming and J lost 7 bases, with 22 bases between them. Germline V gene sequence: CDR1 SNHLY, CDR2 FYNNEI. The CDR3 loop is CATTPTGVVSGELFF. In nucleotides, the CDR3 is TGTGCCACCACTCCGACAGGAGTTGTGAGCGGGGAGCTGTTTTTT.

V usage is TRBV28 and J usage is TRBJ2-1, with D possibly being TRBD2 (6 bases). Trimming removed 4 bases at V and 7 bases at J, with 17 bases between. This CDR3 region has 15 residues. Germline CDR1 MDHEN, CDR2 SYDVKM. The CDR3 protein is CASSSEGRQRNEQFF. The CDR3 nucleotides are TGTGCCAGCAGTTCGGAGGGAAGACAACGAAATGAGCAGTTCTTC.

The chain joins TRBV7-9 to TRBJ2-7, with 8 bases aligning to TRBD1. The CDR3 loop spans 17 amino acids. V trimming: 8 bases; J trimming: 6 bases; junction bases outside the gene matches: 21. Germline V gives CDR1 SEHNR, CDR2 FQNEAQ (reference sequence). DNA of the CDR3: TGTGCCAGCGGCACGTTCTCGCAGGGGGCATCAAGCAGCGAGCAGTACTTC. Translated, it gives CASGTFSQGASSSEQYF.

This sequence joins TRBV6-6 and TRBJ1-4; no clear D gene. Looked up from germline, CDR1 is MNHNY and CDR2 is SVGAGI (reference sequence). With 6 bases removed from V and 0 bases from J, the gap between germline ends came to 14 bases. The CDR3 extends over 16 amino acids. The CDR3 DNA sequence: TGTGCCAGCAGCAAAGCGAAAGGAGCAACTAATGAAAAACTGTTTTTT. Translation gives CASSKAKGATNEKLFF.

This rearrangement joins TRBV30 to TRBJ1-2; D is unresolved. The ends were cut back, 3 bases at V and 4 bases at J, with 12 bases in the middle. The CDR3 runs to 13 residues. The germline V gene has CDR1 GTSNPN and CDR2 SVGIG (reference sequence). The CDR3 nucleotides read TGTGCCTGGAGGGTAGCAGGAGGCTATGGCTACACCTTC. Protein product: CAWRVAGGYGYTF.

This sequence joins TRBV27 and TRBJ2-7, with a weak D call TRBD2 (8 bases). This CDR3 is built from 15 residues. Looked up from germline, CDR1 is MNHEY and CDR2 is SMNVEV (reference sequence). V was shortened by 2 bases and J by 6 bases, with 17 bases between the two germline ends. The CDR3 nucleotides read TGTGCCAGCAGTTTACAGGCCGGGAGGGGGCTCGAGCAGTACTTC. Amino acids: CASSLQAGRGLEQYF.

The chain combines TRBV19 with TRBJ1-5, with D perhaps TRBD1 (5 bases). V gave up 3 bases and J gave up 3 bases, with 12 bases separating them. CDR3 length: 15 residues. Germline V CDR1 and CDR2: LNHDA, SQIVND (reference sequence). Here the CDR3 reads CASSMVDTYNQPQHF. CDR3 nucleotides: TGTGCCAGTAGTATGGTGGACACTTACAATCAGCCCCAGCATTTT.

This clone was counted a single time. The CDR3 DNA reads TGTGCCAGCAGCCCGGAGCAGGGGGCCTATGGCTACACCTTC. Its translation is CASSPEQGAYGYTF. This rearrangement joins TRBV5-4 to TRBJ1-2; 8 nucleotides match TRBD1. Losses at the gene ends were 4 bases for V and 4 bases for J; bases not matched to a gene: 6. This CDR3 spans 14 amino acids. CDR1 and CDR2 from the germline V gene are SGHNT and YYREEE (reference sequence). The entire variable domain, with the rest obtained from reference TRBV5-4 and TRBJ1-2, is as follows: ETGVTQSPTHLIKTRGQQVTLRCSSQSGHNTVSWYQQALGQGPQFIFQYYREEENGRGNFPPRFSGLQFPNYSSELNVNALELDDSALYLCASSPEQGAYGYTFGSGTRLTVV.

V is TRBV5-1 and J is TRBJ1-4; 7 bases are shared with TRBD1. The CDR3 covers 16 residues. Germline V gene sequence: CDR1 SGHRS, CDR2 YFSETQ. Trimming at V came to 0 bases and at J to 5 bases, leaving 7 bases not matched to a gene. The CDR3 bases are TGCGCCAGCAGCTTGGGGACAGGAGCGGCAAATGAAAAACTGTTTTTT. Encoded protein: CASSLGTGAANEKLFF.

This rearrangement joins TRBV7-3 to TRBJ2-1; D ambiguous. V lost 1 base, J lost 5 bases, and 6 bases lay in between. The length of the CDR3 is 13 residues. Germline V gene sequence: CDR1 SGHTA, CDR2 FQGTGA. CDR3 nucleotide sequence: TGTGCCAGCAGCTTAAACTCACACAATGAGCAGTTCTTC. Protein product: CASSLNSHNEQFF.

The chain links TRBV7-9 to TRBJ1-3, with D possibly being TRBD1 (6 bases). The CDR3 is made up of 17 amino acids. The V gene's germline CDR1 is SEHNR and CDR2 FQNEAQ (reference sequence). The V gene lost 5 bases and the J gene lost 0 bases, with 17 bases spanning the gap. CDR3 in amino acids: CASSPHRTAISGNTIYF. For the CDR3, the DNA is TGTGCCAGCAGCCCACATCGGACAGCTATCTCTGGAAACACCATATATTTT.

The chain combines TRBV6-6 with TRBJ1-1, with D hard to call. The V gene's germline CDR1 is MNHNY and CDR2 SVGAGI (reference sequence). The V end was cut by 7 bases, the J end by 5 bases, with 11 bases between. This CDR3 has 12 residues. The CDR3 DNA reads as TGTGCCAGCAAAGATGCGGGGACTGAAGCTTTCTTT. Translation gives CASKDAGTEAFF.

The chain joins TRBV2 to TRBJ2-2; 8 bases match TRBD2. CDR3 length: 15 amino acids. Unmatched junction bases numbered 5, after V lost 1 base and J lost 7 bases. Per the germline V gene, CDR1 is SNHLY and CDR2 is FYNNEI. DNA of the CDR3: TGTGCCAGCAGTGAAGGGGGCGGGGGGATCGGGGAGCTGTTTTTT. This translates into CASSEGGGGIGELFF.

The chain couples TRBV12-2 to TRBJ1-4; no DNA check was done on the table's D call, TRBD1. TRBV12-2 is recorded as a pseudogene. The CDR3 consists of 13 residues. CDR3 loop: CASRSRQEKKLFF. DNA of the CDR3: TGTGCAAGTCGCTCAAGACAGGAGAAAAAACTGTTTTTT.

This chain connects TRBV19 to TRBJ2-5; D is possibly TRBD1 (7 bases). Trimming removed 10 bases from V and 3 bases from J, with 21 bases in between. Germline V CDR1 and CDR2: LNHDA, SQIVND (reference sequence). This CDR3 has 15 amino acids. The DNA of the CDR3 is TGTGCCACCTCGCCCCGGACAGGAGGGAAAGAGACCCAGTACTTC. It translates to CATSPRTGGKETQYF.

The rearrangement uses TRBV4-1 and TRBJ2-3; 7 bases are a match to TRBD2. The CDR3 totals 16 residues. The germline V gene encodes CDR1 MGHRA and CDR2 YSYEKL. V trimming: 5 bases; J trimming: 2 bases; junction bases outside the gene matches: 10. CDR3 nucleotides: TGCGCCAGCAGCACTCCGGGACTAATCAACACAGATACGCAGTATTTT. Its protein is CASSTPGLINTDTQYF.

The chain has TRBV15 and TRBJ2-7, with 7 bases aligning to TRBD2. This CDR3 comprises 15 residues. With 0 bases clipped from V and 0 bases from J, the junction kept 2 bases outside the gene matches. Germline-derived CDR1 and CDR2 are LNHNV and YYDKDF (reference sequence). For the CDR3, the DNA is TGTGCCACCAGCAGAGATGCGGGAGCCTCCTACGAGCAGTACTTC. Translating it yields CATSRDAGASYEQYF.

Here the CDR3 DNA reads TGTGCCAGCAGTTTGACTAGCGGGACGTGGGATACGCAGTATTTT. Protein: CASSLTSGTWDTQYF. This rearrangement joins TRBV6-5 to TRBJ2-3; TRBD2 aligns across 11 bases. The germline CDR1 and CDR2 sequences are MNHEY and SVGAGI. CDR3 size: 15 residues. Losses at the gene ends were 4 bases for V and 6 bases for J; bases not matched to a gene: 6.

This clone has just one count. This chain uses TRBV29-1 with TRBJ1-2; possible D gene TRBD1, 5 bases. Trimming shortened V by 2 bases and J by 6 bases, and 31 bases separated the two germline ends. CDR1 and CDR2 (germline): SQVTM, ANQGSEA. This CDR3 contains 19 residues. The CDR3 spells CSVESLSAIGGGEPDGYTF. The DNA for the CDR3 is TGCAGCGTTGAATCTTTGAGCGCGATAGGTGGAGGGGAGCCAGATGGCTACACCTTC.